Listed below are T cell receptor beta chains from one sample, sequenced in a study of CD8 T cells in Susac syndrome. TCRdb fed the immunoSEQ multiplex PCR reads into MiXCR, producing one record per CDR3 protein. Of over 100,000 distinct CDR3 sequences listed, under 96% are singletons. What was sequenced was CD4+ T cells from PBMCs. The source of these receptors is a human donor with Susac syndrome. The CDR3 runs from the conserved cysteine through the conserved F or W.

v_call	j_call	cdr3_aa
TRBV5-1	TRBJ2-5	CASSLVSGRQETQYF
TRBV29-1	TRBJ2-4	CSVETGAQNIQYF
TRBV30	TRBJ1-5	CAWTAGGSGNQPQHF
TRBV12-3/TRBV12-4	TRBJ1-2	CASSFGSGNYGYTF
TRBV6-2/TRBV6-3	TRBJ2-1	CASSRTGPLGHEQFF
TRBV19	TRBJ1-5	CASSTGTGGQPQHF
TRBV3-1	TRBJ2-5	CASSPGPTRYF
TRBV27	TRBJ1-4	CASSLRGEKLFF
TRBV6-5	TRBJ1-2	CASSYGQGNGYTF
TRBV7-2	TRBJ2-7	CASSLARGNEQYF
TRBV29-1	TRBJ2-2	CSVSTLHTGELFF
TRBV12-3/TRBV12-4	TRBJ2-6	CASSSGNSGANVLTF
TRBV5-1	TRBJ2-1	CASTSGLAGHNEQFF
TRBV6-6	TRBJ2-5	CASTPWDRVQETQYF
TRBV15	TRBJ2-2	CATSRDRAGGPFTGELFF
TRBV30	TRBJ2-5	CAWRGRTSGRETQYF
TRBV18	TRBJ2-3	CASSPIPDTQYF
TRBV29-1	TRBJ2-1	CSTCRDQYNEQFF
TRBV28	TRBJ2-7	CASSRVSGSLSYEQYF
TRBV4-1	TRBJ1-2	CASSQDFQVAAYGYTF
TRBV7-9	TRBJ2-3	CASSLVAITDTQYF
TRBV29-1	TRBJ1-2	CSVDDLRRRGYTF
TRBV11-2	TRBJ1-2	CASSLEPASGYTF
TRBV12-5	TRBJ2-5	CASGLSTGGLETQYF
TRBV29-1	TRBJ1-1	CSASTGGTTEAFF